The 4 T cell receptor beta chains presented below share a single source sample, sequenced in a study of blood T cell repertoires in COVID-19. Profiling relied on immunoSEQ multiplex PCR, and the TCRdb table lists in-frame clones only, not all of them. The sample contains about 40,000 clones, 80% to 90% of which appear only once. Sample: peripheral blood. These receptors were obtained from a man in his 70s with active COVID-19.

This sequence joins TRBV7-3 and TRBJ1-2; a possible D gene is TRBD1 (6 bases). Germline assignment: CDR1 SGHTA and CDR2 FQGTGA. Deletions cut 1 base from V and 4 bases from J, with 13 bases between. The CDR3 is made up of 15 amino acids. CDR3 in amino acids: CASSLITQGLYGYTF. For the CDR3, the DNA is TGTGCCAGCAGCTTAATTACACAGGGTCTCTATGGCTACACCTTC.

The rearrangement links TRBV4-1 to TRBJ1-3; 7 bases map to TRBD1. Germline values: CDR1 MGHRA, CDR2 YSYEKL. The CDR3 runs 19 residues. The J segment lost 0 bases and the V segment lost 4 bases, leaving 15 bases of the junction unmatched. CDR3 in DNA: TGCGCCAGCAGCCGCAATTGGGGTGAGGGGGCCAGCTCTGGAAACACCATATATTTT. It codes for CASSRNWGEGASSGNTIYF.

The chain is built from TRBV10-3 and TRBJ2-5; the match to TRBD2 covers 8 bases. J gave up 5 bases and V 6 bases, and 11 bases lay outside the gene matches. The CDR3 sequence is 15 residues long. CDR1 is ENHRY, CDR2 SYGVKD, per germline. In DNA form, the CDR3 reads TGTGCCATCAGCTCCGGGACTAGTGTGGGGGAGACCCAGTACTTC. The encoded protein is CAISSGTSVGETQYF.

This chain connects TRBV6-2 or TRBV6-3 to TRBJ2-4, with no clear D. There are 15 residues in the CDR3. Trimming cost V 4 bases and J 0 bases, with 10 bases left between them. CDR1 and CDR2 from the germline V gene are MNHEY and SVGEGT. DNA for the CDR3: TGTGCCAGCAGTTCGCTAGAGCTAGCCAAAAACATTCAGTACTTC. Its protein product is CASSSLELAKNIQYF.